Listed below are T cell receptor beta chains from one sample, sequenced in a study of T cells after posttransplantation cyclophosphamide. The protocol was immunoSEQ multiplex PCR, while the TCRdb copy is restricted to in-frame clones and leaves out a portion. The profile covers roughly 3,700 clones, with 75% to 85% appearing a single time and roughly 6.2% taken by the ten largest. Sequencing used CD4+ T cells sorted from blood, obtained about 230 days after a stem cell transplant with posttransplant cyclophosphamide. These TCRs come from a male patient younger than 45 who received an allogeneic stem cell transplant from a related donor, was CMV-positive, and had no GVHD. The graft donor may have contributed some T cells. Both conserved end residues are part of each CDR3. D genes are given only for firm matches. Where a row states a size, it is once, few, many or the class of an expanded clone; other rows omit it.

TRBV5-5	.	.	TRBJ1-2	TGTGCCAGCAGCGGGTCGACAGGAATTTCTTATGGCTACACCTTC	CASSGSTGISYGYTF
TRBV18	.	TRBD1	TRBJ2-1	TGTGCCAGCTCGCCCTCCAGGGGGCTTTTGGATGAGCAGTTCTTC	CASSPSRGLLDEQFF
TRBV6-5	.	.	TRBJ2-7	TGTGCCAGCAGTTACGCCGGGAGTAGGTACGAGCAGTACTTC	CASSYAGSRYEQYF
TRBV19	.	TRBD1	TRBJ2-3	TGTGCCAGTAGGAATAGAGGGGGGACAGGGAGCACAGATACGCAGTATTTT	CASRNRGGTGSTDTQYF
TRBV6-5	.	.	TRBJ2-4	TGTGCCAGCAGTTACTCGCCAGGGCCGTCAAAAAACATTCAGTACTTC	CASSYSPGPSKNIQYF
TRBV5-1	.	.	TRBJ1-2	TGCGCCAGCAGCTTGGACAGGAACTATGGCTACACCTTC	CASSLDRNYGYTF
TRBV5-5	once	TRBD2	TRBJ2-1	TGTGCCAGCAGCGGGACTAGTCACAATGAGCAGTTCTTC	CASSGTSHNEQFF
TRBV7-8	.	TRBD2	TRBJ2-4	TGTGCCAGCAGCAACGTAGGATATAGCGGGAGGGCCGGGTACATTCAGTACTTC	CASSNVGYSGRAGYIQYF
TRBV7-9	.	.	TRBJ2-1	TGTGCCAGCAGTAGGGGGAGCTCCTACAATGAGCAGTTCTTC	CASSRGSSYNEQFF
TRBV6-6	once	TRBD1	TRBJ1-1	TGTGCCAGCAGTTACGTCGGACAGGTGAACACTGAAGCTTTCTTT	CASSYVGQVNTEAFF
TRBV7-2	few	TRBD2	TRBJ2-7	TGTGCCAGCAGCCCCTGGGTTGCGGGAGGCGAGCAGTACTTC	CASSPWVAGGEQYF
TRBV10-2	.	TRBD2	TRBJ2-7	TGCGCCAGCAGGAGACTAGCGGGGGGACGTTCTTCCACCTACGAGCAGTACTTC	CASRRLAGGRSSTYEQYF
TRBV5-1	.	TRBD1	TRBJ1-1	TGCGCCAGCAGCCAGGGACAGGCGGAAGCTTTCTTT	CASSQGQAEAFF
TRBV11-2	.	TRBD1	TRBJ1-2	TGTGCCAGCAGCTCATTGACAGGGGGCTTATTGTATGGCTACACCTTC	CASSSLTGGLLYGYTF
TRBV18	few	TRBD2	TRBJ2-7	TGTGCCAGCTCAACGGGCGGGAGGGTGGACGAGCAGTACTTC	CASSTGGRVDEQYF
TRBV30	.	.	TRBJ2-7	TGTGCCTGGAGGGGTCCGGGAGCGAACGAGCAGTACTTC	CAWRGPGANEQYF